What follows are 13 T cell receptor beta chains derived from one specimen sequenced in a study of CD8+ T cells in alopecia areata (dated by TCRdb to about 2018). Read against the paper, the sample's treatment or condition label means: oral pan-JAK inhibitor, 5-10 mg twice daily. The method was the immunoSEQ multiplex PCR assay. RNA was extracted from all samples and reverse transcribed into cDNA, which served as template for TCR sequencing. TCRdb limited this immuneACCESS table to in-frame rearrangements with V and J called. A share of clones is missing; checked studies link under half to unresolved V genes, and the rest is unexplained. For this sample the table gives about 260,000 clones, of which roughly 63% were detected only once. About 0.93% of the sample goes to the ten largest clones. Sequenced material: CD4+ T cells sorted from blood, taken between weeks 51 and 54, from a patient treated with tofacitinib. The receptors originated from a human donor with alopecia areata.

This sequence joins TRBV29-1 and TRBJ1-1, with 7 bases identical to TRBD1. The germline V gene has CDR1 SQVTM and CDR2 ANQGSEA. The CDR3 length is 14 residues. The ends lost 5 bases at V and 0 bases at J; junction bases unmatched: 6. CDR3 sequence reads: CSVSGGYMNTEAFF. CDR3 nucleotides: TGCAGCGTTTCAGGGGGATACATGAACACTGAAGCTTTCTTT.

The chain recombines TRBV7-2 with TRBJ1-1; D gene ambiguous. V was cut by 2 bases and J by 2 bases, with 6 bases left in between. The CDR3 runs 13 residues. The V gene's germline CDR1 is SGHTA and CDR2 FQGNSA. CDR3: CASSLTPNTEAFF. Written as DNA, the CDR3 is TGTGCCAGCAGCTTAACCCCCAACACTGAAGCTTTCTTT.

This chain connects TRBV14 to TRBJ1-2; D is undetermined. V gave up 0 bases and J gave up 3 bases, with 11 bases separating them. The CDR3 runs 15 residues. The V gene's germline CDR1 is SGHDN and CDR2 FVKESK. In nucleotides, the CDR3 is TGTGCCAGCAGCCAAGATAAACCCAGCTACTATGGCTACACCTTC. Amino acids: CASSQDKPSYYGYTF.

This chain uses TRBV30 with TRBJ2-2, with D maybe TRBD2 (5 bases). CDR1 is GTSNPN and CDR2 is SVGIG in the germline V gene (reference sequence). The CDR3 is 14 amino acids. The V gene lost 3 bases and the J gene lost 7 bases, with 15 bases spanning the gap. CDR3 sequence: CAWSALAGGGELFF. The DNA of the CDR3 is TGTGCCTGGAGCGCCCTAGCAGGAGGCGGGGAGCTGTTTTTT.

In DNA form, the CDR3 reads TGCAGCGTCGTCGTCAGGGACTATGGCTACACCTTC. This translates into CSVVVRDYGYTF. The V call is TRBV29-1, the J call TRBJ1-2, with a weak D call TRBD1 (5 bases). This CDR3 is 12 amino acids long. Germline V gene lookup returns CDR1 SQVTM and CDR2 ANQGSEA. V lost 6 bases and J 3 bases, leaving 11 bases between the germline ends.

The chain employs TRBV4-2 and TRBJ1-1; D remains unclear. Germline lookup yields CDR1 LGHNA and CDR2 YNFKEQ. There are 13 residues in the CDR3. V was clipped by 2 bases and J by 3 bases, with 7 bases between them. CDR3: CASSQSPYTEAFF. Here the CDR3 DNA reads TGTGCCAGCAGCCAATCCCCCTACACTGAAGCTTTCTTT.

The chain uses TRBV5-1 and TRBJ2-5; the D gene is possibly TRBD2 (5 bases). V was pared by 0 bases and J by 5 bases, with 11 bases between. This CDR3 region has 14 residues. Germline V gene lookup returns CDR1 SGHRS and CDR2 YFSETQ. CDR3 DNA sequence: TGCGCCAGCAGCTTGGAAGGGCCGGGGGAGACCCAGTACTTC. Protein sequence: CASSLEGPGETQYF.

The chain employs TRBV9 and TRBJ2-5; D possibly corresponds to TRBD1 (6 bases). With 4 bases removed from V and 4 bases from J, the gap between germline ends came to 17 bases. Germline V lookup: CDR1 SGDLS, CDR2 YYNGEE. The CDR3 extends over 15 amino acids. The CDR3 is CASSPTFGGGETQYF. In DNA, the CDR3 is TGTGCCAGCAGCCCCACCTTTGGGGGCGGAGAGACCCAGTACTTC.

The chain joins TRBV29-1 to TRBJ2-1, with TRBD1 as a possible D gene (5 bases). Between the trimmed V and J ends, which lost 5 bases and 2 bases, there was a span of 13 bases. This CDR3 is 14 amino acids long. Germline assignment: CDR1 SQVTM and CDR2 ANQGSEA. CDR3 amino acids: CSVTMTVAYNEQFF. In DNA, the CDR3 is TGCAGCGTTACCATGACAGTAGCCTACAATGAGCAGTTCTTC.

Turning to this clone: Other nucleotide sequences in the sample specify the same CDR3. This rearrangement joins TRBV9 to TRBJ2-3, with TRBD2 matching over 10 bases. This CDR3 contains 16 residues. Germline-derived CDR1 and CDR2 are SGDLS and YYNGEE. J gave up 1 base and V 0 bases, and 2 bases lay outside the gene matches. CDR3 coding DNA: TGTGCCAGCAGCGTAGCCCTAGCGGGGGGCACAGATACGCAGTATTTT. Protein sequence: CASSVALAGGTDTQYF.

The V and J genes are TRBV5-1 and TRBJ2-1; D is possibly TRBD1 (6 bases). The CDR3 extends over 14 amino acids. V was pared by 5 bases and J by 5 bases, with 14 bases between. Germline assignment: CDR1 SGHRS and CDR2 YFSETQ. The CDR3 nucleotides are TGCGCCAGCAGTATCCCAGGGGCCGACAATGAGCAGTTCTTC. This encodes CASSIPGADNEQFF.

The chain links TRBV5-1 to TRBJ2-3, with D possibly matching TRBD1 (6 bases). CDR1 SGHRS and CDR2 YFSETQ come from the germline V gene. The CDR3 loop spans 14 amino acids. Trimming took 3 bases from V and 0 from J, leaving 8 bases between them. The DNA of the CDR3 is TGCGCCAGCAGCTCCACAGGGAGCACAGATACGCAGTATTTT. Protein product: CASSSTGSTDTQYF. Based on the CDR3 plus reference TRBV5-1 and TRBJ2-3, the full variable domain is KAGVTQTPRYLIKTRGQQVTLSCSPISGHRSVSWYQQTPGQGLQFLFEYFSETQRNKGNFPGRFSGRQFSNSRSEMNVSTLELGDSALYLCASSSTGSTDTQYFGPGTRLTVL.

This clone has only a few counts. Other DNA sequences within the sample encode an identical CDR3. V gene TRBV18 combines with J gene TRBJ2-7; 9 bases map to TRBD1. The germline gives CDR1 KGHSH, CDR2 LQKENI. The junction had 3 bases not matched to a gene; V was cut back by 3 bases and J by 3 bases. CDR3 length: 14 residues. CDR3 protein: CASSPGQGIYEQYF. The CDR3 nucleotides are TGTGCCAGCTCACCGGGACAGGGAATCTACGAGCAGTACTTC.